This entry lists 11 T cell receptor beta chains sequenced from one sample in a study of T cells in Graves' hyperthyroidism and ophthalmopathy. TCR beta CDR3 region amplification was performed from RNA transcripts. The TCR CDR3 first-round RT-PCR relied on the HTBI primer set. TCRdb re-analysed the multiplex PCR reads in MiXCR, keeping a single row per CDR3 protein. The sample comprises 650,000 to 800,000 distinct CDR3 sequences, nearly 45% of which are singletons, and roughly 7.2% rests with the top ten. The sample comprised peripheral blood or thyroid tissue (not recorded which). The receptor set was obtained from an adult man with Graves' disease, either hyperthyroidism or ophthalmopathy (not recorded which).

The chain joins TRBV10-3 to TRBJ1-1, with 7 bases identical to TRBD1. V gave up 4 bases and J gave up 7 bases; unmatched junction bases: 3. Germline V gene data show CDR1 as ENHRY and CDR2 as SYGVKD. The CDR3 loop spans 12 amino acids. This CDR3 is CAISAGGGEAFF. The CDR3 DNA reads TGTGCCATCAGTGCAGGGGGAGGTGAAGCTTTCTTT.

The chain links TRBV15 to TRBJ2-5; D possibly corresponds to TRBD2 (6 bases). This CDR3 spans 15 amino acids. Trimming left V 0 bases short and J 5 bases short, with 13 bases between. CDR1 and CDR2 (germline): LNHNV, YYDKDF (reference sequence). CDR3 sequence (DNA): TGTGCCACCAGCAGAGACCAAGGAGGGTGGGAGACCCAGTACTTC. It is translated as CATSRDQGGWETQYF.

This chain joins TRBV2 and TRBJ2-7; TRBD1 might be the D (6 bases). The CDR3 has 16 residues. Germline assignment: CDR1 SNHLY and CDR2 FYNNEI. Trimming removed 5 bases at V and 2 bases at J, with 19 bases between. CDR3 in amino acids: CASSYHDRPGAYEQYF. Here the CDR3 DNA reads TGTGCCAGCAGTTACCACGACAGACCAGGGGCCTACGAGCAGTACTTC.

The chain is built from TRBV10-3 and TRBJ2-5; 7 nucleotides align to TRBD2. The J call may be mistaken, given a closer DNA end match to TRBJ2-1. Germline assignment: CDR1 ENHRY and CDR2 SYGVKD. The CDR3 is made up of 12 amino acids. CDR3 DNA: TGTGCCGTCCGCGGACTAGTCGATGAGCAGTTCTTC. As protein: CAVRGLVDEQFF.

The CDR3 sequence is CASRSGGGSNSPLHF. The CDR3 region has the DNA TGTGCCAGCAGGTCTGGGGGGGGCAGTAATTCACCCCTCCACTTT. The chain combines TRBV2 with TRBJ1-6; D might be TRBD1 (6 bases). The CDR3 consists of 15 residues. V lost 6 bases, J lost 6 bases, and 15 bases lay in between. CDR1 is SNHLY and CDR2 is FYNNEI in the germline V gene.

This clonotype occurred a few times. The genes are TRBV20-1 and TRBJ2-7; D may correspond to TRBD1 or TRBD2 (7 bases each). The V and J ends lost 1 base and 4 bases respectively, with 14 bases between them. The CDR3 is 14 amino acids. Per the germline V gene, CDR1 is DFQATT and CDR2 is SNEGSKA (reference sequence). CDR3 loop: CSARGARGGYEQYF. The DNA of the CDR3 is TGCAGTGCTAGAGGGGCCAGGGGGGGGTACGAGCAGTACTTC.

This clonotype was counted only a few times. An end of the junction does not agree with germline; a read error may underlie this. V and J are TRBV5-1 and TRBJ1-5; 7 nucleotides agree with TRBD1. This CDR3 spans 16 amino acids. Germline V gives CDR1 SGHRS, CDR2 YFSETQ. CDR3 loop: CASSFTGDVSNQPQHF. CDR3 coding DNA: TGTGCCAGCAGCTTCACAGGGGATGTAAGCAATCAGCCCCAGCATTTT.

As for this clonotype: This may be a read error, as it is one base from a much larger clone. The chain carries TRBV2 and TRBJ2-7, with no clear D. The CDR3 spans 13 residues. V lost 7 bases and J lost 2, with 12 bases in between. CDR1 is SNHLY, CDR2 FYNNEI, per germline. CDR3 bases: TGTGCCAGCATCCTAGACTTCGCCTACGAGCAGTACTTC. This gives the protein CASILDFAYEQYF.

This clonotype has ten or more counts. The chain joins TRBV7-2 to TRBJ2-7; D gene unclear. V was pared by 4 bases and J by 9 bases, with 10 bases between. The CDR3 consists of 11 residues. CDR1 SGHTA and CDR2 FQGNSA come from the germline V gene. The CDR3 sequence: CASSSSGPQYF. CDR3 DNA: TGTGCCAGCAGCTCTAGTGGACCGCAGTACTTC.

This chain links TRBV7-9 with TRBJ1-5, with 12 bases matching TRBD1. The CDR3 runs 18 residues. The germline V gene has CDR1 SEHNR and CDR2 FQNEAQ (reference sequence). The junction had 8 bases not matched to a gene; V was cut back by 5 bases and J by 0 bases. In DNA form, the CDR3 reads TGTGCCAGCAGCCTAGGGGCGGGACAGGGGGCTAGCAATCAGCCCCAGCATTTT. Protein: CASSLGAGQGASNQPQHF.

In this sample, this clonotype turned up many times. V gene TRBV7-3 combines with J gene TRBJ2-7, with 9 bases matching TRBD2. The CDR3 spans 15 residues. CDR1 and CDR2 from the germline V gene are SGHTA and FQGTGA. The trim removed 2 bases at V and 2 bases at J, leaving 4 bases unmatched. In DNA form, the CDR3 reads TGTGCCAGCAGCTTAGAGGCTAGCGGGACCTACGAGCAGTACTTC. Amino acids: CASSLEASGTYEQYF. Full variable domain (missing parts from reference TRBV7-3 and TRBJ2-7): GAGVSQTPSNKVTEKGKYVELRCDPISGHTALYWYRQSLGQGPEFLIYFQGTGAADDSGLPNDRFFAVRPEGSVSTLKIQRTERGDSAVYLCASSLEASGTYEQYFGPGTRLTVT.